The present T cell receptor (beta chain) was sequenced within a study of T cells in Graves' hyperthyroidism and ophthalmopathy. PBMCs were obtained from over 8.5 ml fresh peripheral blood. Study observations and caveats: Ophthalmopathy stood apart from stable hyperthyroidism in a 13 V-J model.

The CDR3 regions of TCR beta were amplified from RNA transcripts. The primer set for the first-round RT-PCR of the TCR CDR3 was HTBI. TCRdb reprocessed the multiplex PCR reads via MiXCR and lists one record per CDR3 protein. The data show some 620,000 distinct CDR3 sequences, with 15% to 20% seen just once and 3.5% to 4% held by the top ten. V gave up 1 base and J gave up 2 bases, with 13 bases separating them. The CDR3 contains 16 residues. Germline V gives CDR1 SGHTA, CDR2 FQGTGA. This clonotype has a count of ten or more. Antigen: not known. The specimen was blood. The chain is built from TRBV7-3 and TRBJ2-3, with TRBD2 as a possible D gene (6 bases). The TCR originated in a woman aged 25 to 39 with Graves' hyperthyroidism. CDR3 in amino acids: CASSLIGRGTTDTQYF. The DNA of the CDR3 is TGTGCCAGCAGCTTAATAGGTCGGGGGACCACAGATACGCAGTATTTT.